This T cell receptor beta chain was identified in a study of blood T cell repertoires in COVID-19. As for the study in general: COVID-19 samples collected from the United States, Italy and Spain covered acute and convalescent phases.

This CDR3 spans 13 amino acids. Germline trimming cut 4 bases from V and 5 bases from J; bases unmatched to any gene: 3. CDR1 and CDR2 from the germline V gene are SGHNT and YYREEE (reference sequence). Original analysis: The assay estimated nucleated cells by amplifying reference gene primers. TCRdb keeps only in-frame clones here, not all; method: immunoSEQ multiplex PCR. D and trimming come from the DNA, and the V and J calls and clone size come from that table. The table records under 300,000 clones, about 87% of them present only once. Participants came from 24 US areas, aged roughly 18 to 89 years. In its sample, this clone was seen once.

This clonotype was obtained from a woman between 40 and 50 years old with acute COVID-19. The chain employs TRBV5-4 and TRBJ2-1; 7 nucleotides align to TRBD2. The sequencing input was PBMCs or T cells enriched from blood (not recorded which). The CDR3 DNA reads as TGTGCCAGCAGCGGAACTAGCGACAATGAGCAGTTCTTC. This translates into CASSGTSDNEQFF.